The 26 T cell receptor beta chains presented below share a single source sample, sequenced in a study of shared clonotypes between healthy human individuals. Produced via immunoSEQ multiplex PCR; TCRdb's table is partial and in-frame only. The sample comprises some 2,500,000 clones, around 93% of which are singletons, and about 0.36% rests with the top ten. Source material: naive CD4+ T cells from PBMCs. Indicated subset: CD45RA+ positively selected. These receptors all come from a man aged 18 to 29 in good health. Some clones in this sample may be carry-over from other donors' samples.

The chain links TRBV7-9 to TRBJ2-5, with a possible D match to TRBD2 (7 bases). V was pared by 5 bases and J by 0 bases, with 19 bases between. Germline values: CDR1 SEHNR, CDR2 FQNEAQ (reference sequence). This CDR3 contains 17 residues. CDR3 coding DNA: TGTGCCAGCAGCCCGCGAGTGGGGGGGCCAAACCAAGAGACCCAGTACTTC. Amino acids: CASSPRVGGPNQETQYF.

The chain uses TRBV7-9 and TRBJ2-5; the D call may be TRBD1 or TRBD2 (5 bases each). V lost 7 bases and J lost 5, with 17 bases in between. The V gene's germline CDR1 is SEHNR and CDR2 FQNEAQ (reference sequence). CDR3 size: 14 residues. CDR3 amino acids: CASTGTLGSETQYF. The CDR3, as DNA: TGTGCCAGCACCGGGACCCTGGGTAGCGAGACCCAGTACTTC.

A word on this clone: The same CDR3 also results from other DNA sequences found in this sample. The chain carries TRBV5-1 and TRBJ2-3; perhaps TRBD2 as D (5 bases). The CDR3 consists of 15 residues. V gave up 0 bases and J gave up 0 bases, with 8 bases separating them. Germline V CDR1 and CDR2: SGHRS, YFSETQ. The CDR3 loop is CASSLVGGSTDTQYF. CDR3 sequence (DNA): TGCGCCAGCAGCTTGGTTGGCGGGAGCACAGATACGCAGTATTTT.

The sample holds a few counts of this clone. This sample also contains other DNA sequences that code for the same CDR3. The chain carries TRBV18 and TRBJ1-1; the D is unclear. Trimming shortened V by 6 bases and J by 2 bases, and 4 bases separated the two germline ends. Germline CDR1 and CDR2: KGHSH and LQKENI. The CDR3 loop spans 11 amino acids. CDR3 protein: CASSPNTEAFF. DNA for the CDR3: TGTGCCAGCTCCCCTAACACTGAAGCTTTCTTT.

Concerning this clone: The same CDR3 also results from other DNA sequences found in this sample. The CDR3 spells CASSYGGGYTF. CDR3 in DNA: TGTGCCAGCAGTTACGGTGGTGGCTACACCTTC. V is TRBV6-5 and J is TRBJ1-2; D is uncertain. The V gene lost 2 bases and the J gene lost 7 bases, with 5 bases spanning the gap. CDR3 length equals 11 residues. Germline assignment: CDR1 MNHEY and CDR2 SVGAGI.

This chain connects TRBV2 to TRBJ2-7; D perhaps matches TRBD1 (5 bases). V lost 6 bases, J lost 0 bases, and 12 bases lay in between. The CDR3 is 14 residues long. Looked up from germline, CDR1 is SNHLY and CDR2 is FYNNEI. CDR3 sequence (DNA): TGTGCCAGCAGAGAGACAGCTATCTCCTACGAGCAGTACTTC. Translating it yields CASRETAISYEQYF.

This chain joins TRBV23-1 and TRBJ2-2, with 10 bases matching TRBD2. TRBV23-1 is designated an ORF whose function remains uncertain. CDR3 length equals 16 residues. V trimming: 1 base; J trimming: 7 bases; junction bases outside the gene matches: 6. The CDR3 is CASSQFSGRAVGELFF. The DNA of the CDR3 is TGCGCCAGCAGTCAATTCAGCGGGAGGGCCGTCGGGGAGCTGTTTTTT.

The rearrangement uses TRBV28 and TRBJ1-2, with D unresolved. Germline CDR1 and CDR2: MDHEN and SYDVKM. The CDR3 extends over 14 amino acids. V gave up 8 bases and J gave up 2 bases, with 15 bases separating them. CDR3 sequence reads: CASVDGTSNYGYTF. CDR3 in DNA: TGTGCCAGCGTGGACGGTACCTCAAACTATGGCTACACCTTC.

The genes are TRBV23-1 and TRBJ1-2; 9 bases are shared with TRBD1. TRBV23-1 is sorted into the ORF group, with uncertain function. The J segment lost 7 bases and the V segment lost 1 base, leaving 16 bases of the junction unmatched. This CDR3 is built from 18 residues. Here the CDR3 DNA reads TGCGCCAGCAGTCAATACAAGGGACAGGGACAGTCCTTTGGTGGCTACACCTTC. Protein: CASSQYKGQGQSFGGYTF.

The chain employs TRBV7-2 and TRBJ1-5, with D uncertain. V lost 0 bases and J lost 4, with 10 bases in between. CDR3 size: 15 residues. Looked up from germline, CDR1 is SGHTA and CDR2 is FQGNSA. CDR3 nucleotides: TGTGCCAGCAGCTTAGCCCCCTCGTCAAATCAGCCCCAGCATTTT. It specifies CASSLAPSSNQPQHF.

The chain combines TRBV28 with TRBJ1-2; D gene uncertain. The CDR3 contains 15 residues. The germline CDR1 and CDR2 sequences are MDHEN and SYDVKM. Trimming cost V 5 bases and J 4 bases, with 17 bases left between them. The CDR3 loop is CASSLSPSGLYGYTF. CDR3 DNA: TGTGCCAGCAGTCTCAGCCCCTCCGGGCTCTATGGCTACACCTTC.

The J gene is TRBJ1-5, the V gene TRBV19; D is perhaps TRBD1 (6 bases). Germline V CDR1 and CDR2: LNHDA, SQIVND (reference sequence). The CDR3 runs 15 residues. V lost 7 bases and J lost 7, with 20 bases in between. The CDR3: CASIAQQGVRQPQHF. The CDR3 DNA reads as TGTGCCAGTATAGCACAACAGGGAGTGAGGCAGCCCCAGCATTTT.

This clone was picked up a small number of times. The V and J genes are TRBV14 and TRBJ2-1; 9 bases line up with TRBD1. The germline V gene has CDR1 SGHDN and CDR2 FVKESK. After removal of 2 bases from V and 2 bases from J, the junction contained 13 bases not matched to a gene. The CDR3 loop spans 19 amino acids. The CDR3 protein is CASSQLGQGYQQAYNEQFF. The CDR3 nucleotides read TGTGCCAGCAGCCAACTGGGACAGGGTTATCAGCAGGCCTACAATGAGCAGTTCTTC.

This clone is a singleton in its sample. The J gene is TRBJ2-1, the V gene TRBV29-1; maybe TRBD2 (6 bases). V lost 7 bases to trimming and J lost 4 bases, with 17 bases between them. The CDR3 spans 14 residues. The V gene's germline CDR1 is SQVTM and CDR2 ANQGSEA. CDR3 coding DNA: TGCAGCGCCACTAGGGCTAGCGAGTACAATGAGCAGTTCTTC. Amino acid sequence: CSATRASEYNEQFF.

The chain joins TRBV19 to TRBJ2-6; the D is unclear. The germline V and J ends were trimmed by 6 bases and 0 bases, with 9 bases remaining between them. The germline V gene encodes CDR1 LNHDA and CDR2 SQIVND (reference sequence). This CDR3 is built from 15 residues. The CDR3 nucleotides are TGTGCCAGTAGCTTCGTTAACTCTGGGGCCAACGTCCTGACTTTC. This encodes CASSFVNSGANVLTF.

The gene calls are TRBV6-5 and TRBJ1-2, with D maybe TRBD1 (6 bases). There are 12 residues in the CDR3. Germline CDR1 and CDR2: MNHEY and SVGAGI. V was trimmed by 4 bases and J by 11 bases, leaving 14 bases between them. Written as DNA, the CDR3 is TGTGCCAGCAGTTCGACAGGACCGGGGTACACCTTC. Protein product: CASSSTGPGYTF.

For this clone: This sample also contains other DNA sequences that code for the same CDR3. The genes are TRBV28 and TRBJ2-7; D remains unclear. Germline lookup yields CDR1 MDHEN and CDR2 SYDVKM. There are 12 residues in the CDR3. V was pared by 2 bases and J by 2 bases, with 4 bases between. CDR3 nucleotides: TGTGCCAGCAGTTTAAGTGCCTACGAGCAGTACTTC. It is translated as CASSLSAYEQYF.

The chain couples TRBV18 to TRBJ2-6, with 12 nucleotides matching TRBD1. The CDR3 contains 17 residues. Germline lookup yields CDR1 KGHSH and CDR2 LQKENI. V shed 2 bases and J 3 bases; nucleotides not matched to a gene: 2. This chain's CDR3 is CASSPGTGGFGANVLTF. CDR3 in DNA: TGTGCCAGCTCACCAGGGACAGGGGGCTTTGGGGCCAACGTCCTGACTTTC.

The CDR3 DNA reads as TGTGCCAGCACCCTGGGAGGGATGTACAATGAGCAGTTCTTC. Its protein product is CASTLGGMYNEQFF. This sequence joins TRBV28 and TRBJ2-1; TRBD2 matches 7 bases. V shed 7 bases and J 4 bases; nucleotides not matched to a gene: 7. Per germline, CDR1 MDHEN and CDR2 SYDVKM. CDR3 length equals 14 residues. The full variable domain, completed using reference TRBV28 and TRBJ2-1, is DVKVTQSSRYLVKRTGEKVFLECVQDMDHENMFWYRQDPGLGLRLIYFSYDVKMKEKGDIPEGYSVSREKKERFSLILESASTNQTSMYLCASTLGGMYNEQFFGPGTRLTVL.

This clone was seen only a few times. This sample also contains other DNA sequences that code for the same CDR3. V and J are TRBV29-1 and TRBJ1-5, with a weak D call TRBD1 (5 bases). Germline-derived CDR1 and CDR2 are SQVTM and ANQGSEA. This CDR3 spans 12 amino acids. V was clipped by 5 bases and J by 4 bases, with 9 bases between them. DNA for the CDR3: TGCAGCGTTAGGGGTTCTAATCAGCCCCAGCATTTT. It codes for CSVRGSNQPQHF.

This clone was counted only a few times. The chain carries TRBV25-1 and TRBJ1-2; D call uncertain. The CDR3 has 14 residues. The ends were cut back, 3 bases at V and 6 bases at J, with 14 bases in the middle. Germline loops: CDR1 MGHDK, CDR2 SYGVNS. The CDR3 coding sequence is TGTGCCAGCAGTGACCTCATAGGTTTGGATGGCTACACCTTC. Protein sequence: CASSDLIGLDGYTF.

V gene TRBV4-2 combines with J gene TRBJ2-7, with D possibly being TRBD2 (7 bases). Germline V gene lookup returns CDR1 LGHNA and CDR2 YNFKEQ. The CDR3 is 17 amino acids. Trimming took 1 base from V and 0 from J, leaving 16 bases between them. In nucleotides, the CDR3 is TGTGCCAGCAGCCAAGCACAGGGCGGGAGCCCCTCCTACGAGCAGTACTTC. Translation: CASSQAQGGSPSYEQYF.

The J gene is TRBJ1-2, the V gene TRBV10-3; TRBD1 might be the D (6 bases). Germline V lookup: CDR1 ENHRY, CDR2 SYGVKD. This CDR3 region has 13 residues. The ends were cut back, 6 bases at V and 4 bases at J, with 12 bases in the middle. CDR3 region: CAISSQGIYGYTF. The CDR3 DNA follows: TGTGCCATCAGCAGCCAGGGGATCTATGGCTACACCTTC.

This chain links TRBV5-4 with TRBJ2-3; D gene uncertain. V lost 2 bases and J 4 bases, leaving 8 bases between the germline ends. The CDR3 covers 13 residues. The germline gives CDR1 SGHNT, CDR2 YYREEE (reference sequence). CDR3 in amino acids: CASSFSQADTQYF. CDR3 DNA: TGTGCCAGCAGCTTCAGTCAGGCAGATACGCAGTATTTT.

This rearrangement joins TRBV6-5 to TRBJ1-1, with a weak D call TRBD1 (5 bases). V was pared by 6 bases and J by 11 bases, with 13 bases between. CDR1 is MNHEY, CDR2 SVGAGI, per germline. This CDR3 region has 11 residues. The chain's CDR3 is CASSRGREAFF. In nucleotides, the CDR3 is TGTGCCAGCAGCCGGGGCAGGGAGGCTTTCTTT.

V and J are TRBV6-5 and TRBJ1-2; 12 bases match TRBD1. The CDR3 loop spans 16 amino acids. The germline V gene encodes CDR1 MNHEY and CDR2 SVGAGI. V lost 1 base and J lost 7; bases outside the gene matches: 7. CDR3 nucleotides: TGTGCCAGCAGTTACTGGGGGACAGGGGGCGACTCTGGCTACACCTTC. It codes for CASSYWGTGGDSGYTF.